The 17 T cell receptor beta chains below come from one sample, sequenced in a study of memory CD4+ T cells and cytomegalovirus serostatus. Single viable CD3+CD4+CD8-CD45RO+ cells were sorted as the memory CD4+ T cells. Clones were read by immunoSEQ multiplex PCR, and TCRdb kept only the in-frame ones, dropping some. The repertoire consists of some 50,000 clones, with around 77% occurring once and the leading ten covering 1.5% to 2%. Sequencing was carried out using memory CD4+ T cells from blood. Every receptor here comes from an adult in good health and CMV-seronegative.

The chain links TRBV5-6 to TRBJ2-6; 10 bases are a match to TRBD1. This CDR3 is 18 amino acids long. The germline gives CDR1 SGHDT, CDR2 YYEEEE. Unmatched junction bases numbered 8, after V lost 5 bases and J lost 0 bases. DNA for the CDR3: TGTGCCAGCAGTATCGGGACAGGGGTATCCTCTGGGGCCAACGTCCTGACTTTC. This encodes CASSIGTGVSSGANVLTF.

The rearrangement uses TRBV2 and TRBJ2-7; tentatively, D is TRBD2 (6 bases). Germline lookup yields CDR1 SNHLY and CDR2 FYNNEI. The ends were cut back, 8 bases at V and 7 bases at J, with 21 bases in the middle. The CDR3 is 14 amino acids. Here the CDR3 reads CASGRRGTAGEQYF. CDR3 DNA: TGTGCCAGCGGGCGGCGCGGGACCGCGGGAGAGCAGTACTTC.

The gene calls are TRBV7-3 and TRBJ2-7; D remains unclear. Germline lookup yields CDR1 SGHTA and CDR2 FQGTGA. The CDR3 runs 14 residues. V was clipped by 1 base and J by 0 bases, with 7 bases between them. CDR3 residues: CASSLSHSSYEQYF. CDR3 sequence (DNA): TGTGCCAGCAGCTTAAGTCACAGCTCCTACGAGCAGTACTTC.

V usage is TRBV5-6 and J usage is TRBJ1-2; 7 nucleotides align to TRBD1. The CDR3 runs 14 residues. The germline gives CDR1 SGHDT, CDR2 YYEEEE. V gave up 4 bases and J gave up 5 bases; unmatched junction bases: 8. This CDR3 is CASSHRDREYGYTF. The CDR3 bases are TGTGCCAGCAGCCACCGGGACAGAGAATATGGCTACACCTTC.

Many counts were recorded for this clone. This chain connects TRBV7-2 to TRBJ1-2, with D unclear. CDR3 size: 13 residues. V lost 3 bases and J 10 bases, leaving 15 bases between the germline ends. CDR1 SGHTA and CDR2 FQGNSA come from the germline V gene. CDR3 sequence reads: CASSLSVVVDYTF. DNA for the CDR3: TGTGCCAGCAGCTTGTCAGTCGTTGTGGACTACACCTTC.

CDR3 in amino acids: CASSPRGGEWDEQFF. DNA for the CDR3: TGTGCCAGCAGCCCGCGGGGGGGCGAATGGGATGAGCAGTTCTTC. The V gene is TRBV7-2, the J gene TRBJ2-1; 9 nucleotides align to TRBD2. From germline, CDR1 is SGHTA and CDR2 FQGNSA. CDR3 length equals 15 residues. The V gene end was trimmed by 5 bases and the J gene end by 8 bases; junction bases not matched to a gene: 10.

This chain joins TRBV7-8 and TRBJ2-2; D remains unclear. This CDR3 is built from 12 residues. Germline CDR1 SGHVS, CDR2 FQNEAQ. The V and J ends lost 8 bases and 6 bases respectively, with 10 bases between them. CDR3 amino acids: CASRASAGELFF. CDR3 bases: TGTGCCAGCCGAGCCTCGGCCGGGGAGCTGTTTTTT.

V usage is TRBV27 and J usage is TRBJ2-7; D is possibly TRBD1 or TRBD2 (5 bases each). The CDR3 totals 14 residues. Germline loops: CDR1 MNHEY, CDR2 SMNVEV (reference sequence). V lost 6 bases and J lost 3, with 15 bases in between. The CDR3 sequence is CASSDPGPLYEQYF. Written as DNA, the CDR3 is TGTGCCAGCAGCGATCCGGGACCCCTCTACGAGCAGTACTTC.

V is TRBV4-3 and J is TRBJ2-2; D might be TRBD2 (6 bases). V gave up 1 base and J gave up 7 bases, with 10 bases separating them. The germline gives CDR1 LGHNA, CDR2 YSLEER. This CDR3 comprises 14 residues. CDR3 region: CASSQGRDIGELFF. As DNA, the CDR3 is TGCGCCAGCAGCCAAGGGCGGGATATCGGGGAGCTGTTTTTT.

The V call is TRBV5-1, the J call TRBJ1-2; no reliable D call. CDR1 and CDR2 from the germline V gene are SGHRS and YFSETQ. The CDR3 runs to 14 residues. The germline V and J ends were trimmed by 2 bases and 2 bases, with 10 bases remaining between them. CDR3 bases: TGCGCCAGCAGCTTCAACGCTCAAAACTATGGCTACACCTTC. It yields the protein CASSFNAQNYGYTF. Using reference TRBV5-1 and TRBJ1-2 for the parts outside the CDR3, the full variable domain is KAGVTQTPRYLIKTRGQQVTLSCSPISGHRSVSWYQQTPGQGLQFLFEYFSETQRNKGNFPGRFSGRQFSNSRSEMNVSTLELGDSALYLCASSFNAQNYGYTFGSGTRLTVV.

The CDR3 nucleotides read TGTGCCAGCAGCGTCACCGGGACTCTGAACGAAAAACTGTTTTTT. Translating it yields CASSVTGTLNEKLFF. The chain is built from TRBV9 and TRBJ1-4; D is perhaps TRBD1 (5 bases). Per the germline V gene, CDR1 is SGDLS and CDR2 is YYNGEE. This CDR3 region has 15 residues. V gave up 2 bases and J gave up 8 bases, with 16 bases separating them.

The rearrangement joins TRBV10-3 to TRBJ1-1; D is perhaps TRBD1 (6 bases). V gave up 3 bases and J gave up 4 bases, with 9 bases separating them. The CDR3 is made up of 13 amino acids. In germline, CDR1 is ENHRY, CDR2 SYGVKD. The CDR3 DNA sequence: TGTGCCATCAGTGATAGGGGGAGCACTGAAGCTTTCTTT. Its translation: CAISDRGSTEAFF.

The rearrangement links TRBV18 to TRBJ2-7; unclear D gene. The germline V and J ends were trimmed by 3 bases and 3 bases, with 6 bases remaining between them. Germline V gives CDR1 KGHSH, CDR2 LQKENI. CDR3 length: 12 amino acids. The CDR3, as DNA: TGTGCCAGCTCACCGAGAAACTACGAGCAGTACTTC. It encodes CASSPRNYEQYF. The full variable domain, completed using reference TRBV18 and TRBJ2-7, is NAGVMQNPRHLVRRRGQEARLRCSPMKGHSHVYWYRQLPEEGLKFMVYLQKENIIDESGMPKERFSAEFPKEGPSILRIQQVVRGDSAAYFCASSPRNYEQYFGPGTRLTVT.

This clone has only a few counts. This chain uses TRBV7-9 with TRBJ1-2; D is perhaps TRBD1 (5 bases). The germline CDR1 and CDR2 sequences are SEHNR and FQNEAQ (reference sequence). The CDR3 has 14 amino acids. Trimming stripped 5 bases from V and 3 bases from J, with 13 bases between. CDR3 loop: CASSRKRGDYGYTF. CDR3 bases: TGTGCCAGCAGCAGGAAGCGGGGGGACTATGGCTACACCTTC.

The rearrangement joins TRBV28 to TRBJ2-1, with D maybe TRBD2 (5 bases). The ends were cut back, 6 bases at V and 13 bases at J, with 13 bases in the middle. The CDR3 has 11 residues. Germline V gene sequence: CDR1 MDHEN, CDR2 SYDVKM. The DNA for the CDR3 is TGTGCCAGCAGGGGAGCTATCGAACAGTTCTTC. It translates to CASRGAIEQFF.

The chain combines TRBV7-2 with TRBJ1-5, with a tentative D call TRBD1 (5 bases). V was shortened by 5 bases and J by 6 bases, with 20 bases between the two germline ends. The germline gives CDR1 SGHTA, CDR2 FQGNSA. The CDR3 contains 16 residues. The CDR3 DNA follows: TGTGCCAGCAGCCCAGGCGGGGGGGTGTTGCGTCAGCCCCAGCATTTT. Residues: CASSPGGGVLRQPQHF.

This clone was found a few times. The chain joins TRBV7-2 to TRBJ1-4; D is undetermined. The CDR3 spans 14 residues. Trimming took off 1 base at V and 7 bases at J, with 10 bases between the two ends. The germline V gene encodes CDR1 SGHTA and CDR2 FQGNSA. DNA for the CDR3: TGTGCCAGCAGCTTAGATCGGGGAGGTGAAAAACTGTTTTTT. Its translation is CASSLDRGGEKLFF. Looking up the rest from reference TRBV7-2 and TRBJ1-4 gives the full variable domain: GAGVSQSPSNKVTEKGKDVELRCDPISGHTALYWYRQSLGQGLEFLIYFQGNSAPDKSGLPSDRFSAERTGGSVSTLTIQRTQQEDSAVYLCASSLDRGGEKLFFGSGTQLSVL.